The rows below give T cell receptor beta chains drawn from one sample of a study of blood T cells in healthy people across ages. TCRdb re-derived calls from the 5' RACE reads in MiXCR, one entry per CDR3 protein. The repertoire holds about 780,000 distinct CDR3 sequences, about 47% seen once, with about a sixth in the top ten. The specimen was blood. All receptors derive from a man older than 75 in good health. The CDR3 runs from the conserved cysteine through the conserved F or W.

v_call	j_call	cdr3_aa
TRBV2	TRBJ1-1	CASNPPGGTEAFF
TRBV7-2	TRBJ1-4	CASSSAGVATNEKLFF
TRBV20-1	.	CSASLTAYFHEQYF
TRBV25-1	TRBJ2-7	CASSEGNYEQYF
TRBV20-1	TRBJ2-3	CSAWSGGYPLTQYF
TRBV12-3/TRBV12-4	TRBJ2-1	CAGNEESFPSSYNEQFF
TRBV20-1	TRBJ2-5	CSAANTATQYF
TRBV27	TRBJ1-1	CASRPRQSNTEAFF
TRBV9	TRBJ2-7	CASSDGTTYEQYF
TRBV25-1	TRBJ1-4	CASSESWTGDLNEKLFF
TRBV20-1	TRBJ2-5	CSASPPSGRGETQYF
TRBV5-1	TRBJ2-1	CASSDTSRLYNEQFF
TRBV3-1	TRBJ2-5	CASSQGLAGGQETQYF
TRBV15	.	CATSIRGRGNYEQYF
TRBV12-3/TRBV12-4	TRBJ1-1	CASSLQGTEAFF
TRBV5-1	TRBJ2-1	CASSAQGPHEQFF
TRBV14	TRBJ2-1	CASSQIASYNEQFF
TRBV5-1	TRBJ2-4	CASSPKETGRNIQYF
TRBV7-3	TRBJ2-1	CASSLGTSSEQFF
TRBV7-2	TRBJ2-7	CVSSSGGGSGYEQYF
TRBV20-1	TRBJ1-2	CSARRQGESYGYTF
TRBV11-2	TRBJ1-2	CASSLDPDYYGYTF
TRBV4-1	TRBJ2-3	CASSPGLTSTDTQYF
TRBV20-1	TRBJ2-7	CSARDVQVTYEQYF
TRBV20-1	TRBJ2-7	CSAFLAGGRYEQYF
TRBV27	TRBJ2-6	CASASIVYSGANVLTF
TRBV6-2/TRBV6-3	TRBJ2-7	CASRWDSLYEQYF